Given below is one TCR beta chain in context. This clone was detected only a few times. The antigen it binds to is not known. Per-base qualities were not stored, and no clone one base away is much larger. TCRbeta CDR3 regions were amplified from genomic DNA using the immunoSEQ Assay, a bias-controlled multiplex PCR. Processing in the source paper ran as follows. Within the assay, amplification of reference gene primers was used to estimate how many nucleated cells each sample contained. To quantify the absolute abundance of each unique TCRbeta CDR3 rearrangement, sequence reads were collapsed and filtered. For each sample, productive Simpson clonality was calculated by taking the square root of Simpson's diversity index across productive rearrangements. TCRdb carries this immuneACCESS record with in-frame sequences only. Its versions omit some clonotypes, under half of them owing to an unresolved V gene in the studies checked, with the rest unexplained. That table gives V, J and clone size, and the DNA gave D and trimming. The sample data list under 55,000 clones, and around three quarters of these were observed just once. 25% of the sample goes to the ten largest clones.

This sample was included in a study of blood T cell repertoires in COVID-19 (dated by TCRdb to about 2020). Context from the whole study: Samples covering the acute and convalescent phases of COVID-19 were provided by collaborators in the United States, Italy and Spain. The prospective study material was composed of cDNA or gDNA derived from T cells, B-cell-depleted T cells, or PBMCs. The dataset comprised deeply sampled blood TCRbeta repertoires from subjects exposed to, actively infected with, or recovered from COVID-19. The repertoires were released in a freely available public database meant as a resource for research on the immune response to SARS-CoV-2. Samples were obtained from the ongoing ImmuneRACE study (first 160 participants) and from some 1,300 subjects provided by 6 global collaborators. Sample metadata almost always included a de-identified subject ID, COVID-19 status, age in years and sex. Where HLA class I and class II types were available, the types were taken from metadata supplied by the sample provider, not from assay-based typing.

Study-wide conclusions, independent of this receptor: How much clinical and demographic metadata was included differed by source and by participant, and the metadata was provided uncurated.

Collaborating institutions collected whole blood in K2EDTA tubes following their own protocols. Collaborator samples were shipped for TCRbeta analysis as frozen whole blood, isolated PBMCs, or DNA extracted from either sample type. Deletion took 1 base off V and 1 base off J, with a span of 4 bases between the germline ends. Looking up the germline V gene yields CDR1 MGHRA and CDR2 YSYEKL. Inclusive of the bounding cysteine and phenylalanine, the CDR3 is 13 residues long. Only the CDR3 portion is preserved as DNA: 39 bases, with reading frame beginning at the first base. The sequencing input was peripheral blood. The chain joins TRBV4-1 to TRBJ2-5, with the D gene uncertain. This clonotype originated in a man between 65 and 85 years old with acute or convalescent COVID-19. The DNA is TGCGCCAGCAGCCAAGGTCTCCAAGAGACCCAGTACTTC. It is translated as CASSQGLQETQYF.